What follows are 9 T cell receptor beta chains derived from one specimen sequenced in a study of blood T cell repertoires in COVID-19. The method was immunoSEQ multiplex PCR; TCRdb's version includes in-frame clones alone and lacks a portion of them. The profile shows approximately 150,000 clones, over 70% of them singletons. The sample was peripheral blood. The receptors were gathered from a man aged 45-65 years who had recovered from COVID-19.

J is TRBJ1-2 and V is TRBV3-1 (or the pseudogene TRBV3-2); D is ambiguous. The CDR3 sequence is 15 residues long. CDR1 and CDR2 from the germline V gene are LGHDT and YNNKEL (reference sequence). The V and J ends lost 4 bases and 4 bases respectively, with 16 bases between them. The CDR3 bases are TGTGCCAGCAGCCTTACACAGCCTAATATCTATGGCTACACCTTC. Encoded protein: CASSLTQPNIYGYTF.

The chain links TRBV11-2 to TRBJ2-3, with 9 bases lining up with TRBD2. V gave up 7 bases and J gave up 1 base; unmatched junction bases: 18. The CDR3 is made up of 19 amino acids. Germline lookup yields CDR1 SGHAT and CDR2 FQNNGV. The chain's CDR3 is CASTPLRGGGAVGTDTQYF. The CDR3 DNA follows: TGTGCCAGCACCCCTCTACGCGGCGGGGGGGCCGTGGGCACAGATACGCAGTATTTT.

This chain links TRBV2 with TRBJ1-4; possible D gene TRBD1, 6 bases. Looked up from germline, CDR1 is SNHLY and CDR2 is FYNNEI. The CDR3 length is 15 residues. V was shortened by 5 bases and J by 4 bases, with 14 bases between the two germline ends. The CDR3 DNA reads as TGTGCCAGCAGTAGGGACAAGACCAATAATGAAAAACTGTTTTTT. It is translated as CASSRDKTNNEKLFF.

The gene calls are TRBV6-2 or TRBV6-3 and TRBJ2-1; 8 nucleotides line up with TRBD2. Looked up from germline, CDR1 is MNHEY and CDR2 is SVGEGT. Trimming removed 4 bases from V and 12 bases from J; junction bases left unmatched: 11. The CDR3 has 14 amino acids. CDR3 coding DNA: TGTGCCAGCAGTTCCCCGGGGGGGGCTTTCGGGCAGTTCTTC. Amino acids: CASSSPGGAFGQFF.

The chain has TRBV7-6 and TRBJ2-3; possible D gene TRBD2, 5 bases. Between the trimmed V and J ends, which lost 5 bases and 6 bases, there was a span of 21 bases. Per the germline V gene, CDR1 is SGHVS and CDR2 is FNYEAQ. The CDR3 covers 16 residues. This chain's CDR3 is CASSLTSGTFMDTQYF. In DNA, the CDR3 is TGTGCCAGCAGCCTCACTTCGGGAACTTTTATGGATACGCAGTATTTT.

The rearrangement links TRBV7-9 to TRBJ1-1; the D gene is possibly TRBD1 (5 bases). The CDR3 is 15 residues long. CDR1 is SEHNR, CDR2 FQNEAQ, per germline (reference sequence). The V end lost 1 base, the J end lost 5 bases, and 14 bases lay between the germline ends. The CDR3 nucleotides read TGTGCCAGCAGCTTAGTCGGGCAGGAGGGGACTGAAGCTTTCTTT. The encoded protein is CASSLVGQEGTEAFF.

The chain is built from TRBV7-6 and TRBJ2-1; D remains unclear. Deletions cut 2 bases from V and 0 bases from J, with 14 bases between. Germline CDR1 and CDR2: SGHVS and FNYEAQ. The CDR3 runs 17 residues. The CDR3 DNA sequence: TGTGCCAGCAGCTTACTCCTGCACTCTAGCTCCTACAATGAGCAGTTCTTC. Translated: CASSLLLHSSSYNEQFF.

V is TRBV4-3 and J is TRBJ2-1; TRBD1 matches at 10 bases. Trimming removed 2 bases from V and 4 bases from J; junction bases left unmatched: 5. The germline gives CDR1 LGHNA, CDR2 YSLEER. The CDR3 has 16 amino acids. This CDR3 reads CASSQPGQGNYNEQFF. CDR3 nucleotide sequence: TGCGCCAGCAGCCAACCGGGACAGGGGAATTACAATGAGCAGTTCTTC.

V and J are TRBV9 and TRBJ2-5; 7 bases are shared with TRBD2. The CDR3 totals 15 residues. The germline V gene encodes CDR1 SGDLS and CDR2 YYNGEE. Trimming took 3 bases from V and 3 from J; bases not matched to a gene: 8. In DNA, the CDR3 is TGTGCCAGCAGCGCTGGGAGGGGTGCGGAAGAGACCCAGTACTTC. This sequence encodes CASSAGRGAEETQYF.